The 10 T cell receptor beta chains below all came from one sample that was sequenced in a study of neurological immune-mediated disorders. TCRdb processed the 5' RACE reads anew with MiXCR; each CDR3 protein has one entry. Of roughly 57,000 distinct CDR3 sequences in the sample, 7% to 10% were seen once. Time point meaning: longitudinal time-point 3. Sequenced sample: PBMCs. These receptors originate from a woman in her 40s in good health.

At least ten counts were recorded for this clonotype. This chain connects TRBV2 to TRBJ1-2; D is ambiguous. Trimming removed 2 bases at V and 0 bases at J, with 10 bases between. Germline CDR1 is SNHLY and CDR2 is FYNNEI. CDR3 length equals 15 residues. CDR3 nucleotide sequence: TGTGCCAGCAGTGAATCCCCGGGCACTAACTATGGCTACACCTTC. It translates to CASSESPGTNYGYTF.

The sample holds many counts of this clonotype. This sequence joins TRBV6-5 and TRBJ1-1, with D hard to call. The CDR3 extends over 13 amino acids. V lost 2 bases and J lost 6, with 10 bases in between. Germline lookup yields CDR1 MNHEY and CDR2 SVGAGI. The CDR3 protein is CASSYGRTPEAFF. CDR3 DNA sequence: TGTGCCAGCAGTTACGGGAGGACCCCTGAAGCTTTCTTT.

Note on this clonotype: A much larger clone lies a single base off, so this may be a read error. This chain links TRBV4-1 with TRBJ2-7; maybe TRBD2 (5 bases). Germline-derived CDR1 and CDR2 are MGHRA and YSYEKL. V lost 5 bases, J lost 6 bases, and 14 bases lay in between. The CDR3 is 13 residues long. The CDR3 bases are TGCGCCAGCAGCAAAAAGTTGGCGGGCGAGCAGTACTTC. As protein: CASSKKLAGEQYF.

The V and J genes are TRBV29-1 and TRBJ1-2; TRBD1 aligns across 7 bases. J lost 3 bases, V lost 3 bases, and 7 bases had no gene match. Germline lookup yields CDR1 SQVTM and CDR2 ANQGSEA. The CDR3 runs to 14 residues. The chain's CDR3 is CSVEIRGTDYGYTF. DNA for the CDR3: TGCAGCGTTGAGATCCGGGGGACAGACTATGGCTACACCTTC.

There are many counts of this clonotype. The J gene is TRBJ2-5, the V gene TRBV6-2 or TRBV6-3; D may be TRBD2 (6 bases). CDR1 and CDR2 from the germline V gene are MNHEY and SVGEGT. This CDR3 has 15 amino acids. V was shortened by 2 bases and J by 2 bases, with 12 bases between the two germline ends. The CDR3 protein is CASSYGGREQETQYF. The CDR3, as DNA: TGTGCCAGCAGTTACGGCGGGCGGGAACAAGAGACCCAGTACTTC.

The chain combines TRBV5-1 with TRBJ1-5, with 8 positions matching TRBD1. With V trimmed by 0 bases and J by 2 bases, 4 bases remained unmatched. Germline loops: CDR1 SGHRS, CDR2 YFSETQ. This CDR3 is 16 amino acids long. CDR3 sequence (DNA): TGCGCCAGCAGCTTGGTCCCAGGGGGCGGCAATCAGCCCCAGCATTTT. The encoded protein is CASSLVPGGGNQPQHF.

This clonotype was recorded at least ten times. This rearrangement joins TRBV7-2 to TRBJ2-1, with 14 bases fitting TRBD2. CDR3 length: 16 residues. Germline-derived CDR1 and CDR2 are SGHTA and FQGNSA. V lost 1 base, J lost 5 bases, and 1 base stayed unmatched. The CDR3 DNA follows: TGTGCCAGCAGCTTAGGGGGACTAGCGGGGGACAATGAGCAGTTCTTC. It codes for CASSLGGLAGDNEQFF.

This clonotype was seen at least ten times. The gene calls are TRBV7-2 and TRBJ2-7; possibly TRBD1 or TRBD2 for D (5 bases each). Germline V gene sequence: CDR1 SGHTA, CDR2 FQGNSA. The CDR3 is 14 residues long. The V end lost 5 bases, the J end lost 1 base, and 12 bases lay between the germline ends. The CDR3 is CASSPGRLSYEQYF. CDR3 in DNA: TGTGCCAGCAGCCCGGGACGGTTATCCTACGAGCAGTACTTC.

The chain links TRBV10-1 to TRBJ2-7; the D is unclear. The germline V gene encodes CDR1 WNHNN and CDR2 SYGVQD (reference sequence). V lost 3 bases and J lost 0, with 9 bases in between. The CDR3 extends over 14 amino acids. CDR3 in DNA: TGCGCCAGCAGTGACAGGCCCCTCTCCTACGAGCAGTACTTC. This encodes CASSDRPLSYEQYF.

In its sample, this clonotype was seen many times. The rearrangement uses TRBV6-5 and TRBJ2-1, with 9 bases aligning to TRBD2. V shed 2 bases and J 6 bases; nucleotides not matched to a gene: 2. The germline gives CDR1 MNHEY, CDR2 SVGAGI. The length of the CDR3 is 14 residues. This CDR3 reads CASSYAGGGNEQFF. Here the CDR3 DNA reads TGTGCCAGCAGTTACGCGGGAGGGGGCAATGAGCAGTTCTTC.